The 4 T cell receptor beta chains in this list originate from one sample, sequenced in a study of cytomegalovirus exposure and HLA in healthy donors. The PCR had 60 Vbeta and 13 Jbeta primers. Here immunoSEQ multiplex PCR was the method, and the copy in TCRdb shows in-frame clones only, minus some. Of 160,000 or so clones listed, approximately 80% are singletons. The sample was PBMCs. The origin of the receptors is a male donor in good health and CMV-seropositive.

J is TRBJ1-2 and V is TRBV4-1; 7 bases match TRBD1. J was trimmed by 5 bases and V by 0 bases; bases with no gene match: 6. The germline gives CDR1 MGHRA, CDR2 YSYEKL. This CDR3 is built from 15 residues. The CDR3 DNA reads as TGCGCCAGCAGCCAAGAAGTCGGGACAGCATATGGCTACACCTTC. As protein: CASSQEVGTAYGYTF.

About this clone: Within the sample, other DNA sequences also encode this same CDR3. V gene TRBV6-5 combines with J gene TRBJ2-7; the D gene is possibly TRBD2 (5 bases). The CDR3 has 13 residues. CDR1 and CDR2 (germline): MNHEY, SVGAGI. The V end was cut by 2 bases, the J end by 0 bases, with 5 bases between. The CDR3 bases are TGTGCCAGCAGTTACCGGGACTCCTACGAGCAGTACTTC. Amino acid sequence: CASSYRDSYEQYF.

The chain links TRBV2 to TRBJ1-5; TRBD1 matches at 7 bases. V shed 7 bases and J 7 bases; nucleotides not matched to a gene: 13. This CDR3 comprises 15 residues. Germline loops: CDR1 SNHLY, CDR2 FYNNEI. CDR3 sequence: CASTGRGGAGQPQHF. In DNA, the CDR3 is TGTGCCAGCACGGGTCGAGGGGGCGCGGGACAGCCCCAGCATTTT.

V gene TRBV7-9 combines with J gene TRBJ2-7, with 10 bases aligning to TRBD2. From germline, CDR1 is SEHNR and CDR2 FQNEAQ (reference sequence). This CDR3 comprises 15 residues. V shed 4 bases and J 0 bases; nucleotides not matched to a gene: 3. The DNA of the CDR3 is TGTGCCAGCAGCTCCTCTAGCGGGAGCTCCTACGAGCAGTACTTC. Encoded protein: CASSSSSGSSYEQYF.